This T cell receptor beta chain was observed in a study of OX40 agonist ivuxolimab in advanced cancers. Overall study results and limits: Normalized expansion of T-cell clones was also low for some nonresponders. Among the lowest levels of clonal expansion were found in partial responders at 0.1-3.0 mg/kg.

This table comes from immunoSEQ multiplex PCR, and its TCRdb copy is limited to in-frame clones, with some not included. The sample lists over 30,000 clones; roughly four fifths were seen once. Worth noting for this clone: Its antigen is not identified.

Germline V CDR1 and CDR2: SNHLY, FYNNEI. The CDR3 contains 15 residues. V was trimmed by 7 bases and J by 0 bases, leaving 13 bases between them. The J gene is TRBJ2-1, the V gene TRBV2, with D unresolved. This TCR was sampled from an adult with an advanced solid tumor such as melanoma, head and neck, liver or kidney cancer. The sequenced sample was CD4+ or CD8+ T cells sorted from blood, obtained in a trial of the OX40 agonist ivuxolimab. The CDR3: CASTIIASSYNEQFF. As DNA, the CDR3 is TGTGCCAGCACCATCATTGCGAGCTCCTACAATGAGCAGTTCTTC.